This entry features one T cell receptor (beta chain) sequence. This clonotype was found many times. Its recognized antigen is unknown. An end of the junction differs from the germline gene, which may be a read error. For CDR1 and CDR2, the germline V gene (reference sequence) lists SEHNR and FQNEAQ. The CDR3 measures 16 amino acids from cysteine to phenylalanine. CDR3 DNA is the only sequence kept; it has 48 bases, read in frame from the first base. This entry comes from a study of T-cell reconstitution after alpha-beta-depleted transplantation in children (dated by TCRdb to about 2016). At the level of the whole study: Using TCR repertoire profiling, the study followed T-cell immune reconstitution in a quantitative way in children after TCRalphabeta/CD19-depleted allogeneic hematopoietic cell transplantation.

The library was built by means of PCR. Sequencer: Illumina HiSeq 2500. TCR libraries were prepared with molecular barcoding, using unique molecular identifiers to normalize TCRbeta repertoire quantification. TCRdb reprocessing: public reads trimmed at Q25 with fastp, clones called with MiXCR, in-frame beta chains kept. Every distinct CDR3 protein forms one entry, paired with its most common genes and DNA. This sample lists about 610,000 distinct CDR3 sequences; 10% to 13% were detected once. Together, the top ten hold less than 5% of the sample. The starting material was PBMCs from the stem cell graft donor, obtained from the stem cell graft. The clonotype comes from a human donor who donated a stem cell graft to a child with acute myeloid leukemia. The V gene is TRBV7-9 and the J gene is TRBJ2-7; TRBD1 aligns with 10 central bases. Here the CDR3 is given as CASSSIGTGDHIDLDF. At the DNA level, the sequence is TGTGCCAGCAGCTCTATTGGGACAGGGGACCACATCGACCTGGACTTC.